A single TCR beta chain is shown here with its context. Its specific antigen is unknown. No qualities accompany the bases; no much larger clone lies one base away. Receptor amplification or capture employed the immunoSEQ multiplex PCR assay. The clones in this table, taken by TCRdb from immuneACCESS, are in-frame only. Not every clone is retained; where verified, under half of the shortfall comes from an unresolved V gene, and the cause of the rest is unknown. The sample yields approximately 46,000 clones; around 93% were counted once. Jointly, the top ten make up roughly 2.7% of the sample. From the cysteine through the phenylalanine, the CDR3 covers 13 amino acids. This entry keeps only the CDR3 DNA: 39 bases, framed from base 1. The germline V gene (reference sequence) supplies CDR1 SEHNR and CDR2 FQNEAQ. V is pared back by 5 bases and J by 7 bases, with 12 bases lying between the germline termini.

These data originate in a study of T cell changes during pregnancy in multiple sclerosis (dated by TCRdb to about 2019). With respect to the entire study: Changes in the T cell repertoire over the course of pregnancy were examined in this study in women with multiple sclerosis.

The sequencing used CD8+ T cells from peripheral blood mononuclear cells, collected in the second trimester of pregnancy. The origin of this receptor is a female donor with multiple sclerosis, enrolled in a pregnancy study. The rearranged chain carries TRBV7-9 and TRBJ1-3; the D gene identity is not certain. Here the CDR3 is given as CASSPRSGNTIYF. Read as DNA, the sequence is TGTGCCAGCAGCCCCCGGTCGGGGAACACCATATATTTT.